A single sample is the source of the 28 T cell receptor beta chains below, sequenced in a study of lymphopenia after photon versus proton radiotherapy. Repertoires were generated with immunoSEQ multiplex PCR, while TCRdb's copy carries only in-frame clones and drops some. Among some 70,000 clones listed, around 87% were seen once. The sequences come from peripheral blood, collected from a patient treated with proton-based radiotherapy. The receptors were gathered from an elderly man with esophageal cancer.

The chain couples TRBV15 to TRBJ1-2, with 7 bases aligning to TRBD1. V gave up 2 bases and J gave up 5 bases; unmatched junction bases: 5. The CDR3 totals 14 residues. CDR1 is LNHNV and CDR2 is YYDKDF in the germline V gene (reference sequence). The CDR3 reads CATSRLGTAYGYTF. The CDR3, as DNA: TGTGCCACCAGCAGACTTGGGACAGCGTATGGCTACACCTTC.

This chain connects TRBV29-1 to TRBJ2-3; TRBD2 is a possible D gene (6 bases). The V gene's germline CDR1 is SQVTM and CDR2 ANQGSEA. CDR3 length equals 14 residues. Trimming pared 1 base from V and 6 bases from J, leaving 14 bases between. The CDR3 sequence is CSVEGSRDPDTQYF. Here the CDR3 DNA reads TGCAGCGTTGAAGGGTCGCGGGATCCTGATACGCAGTATTTT.

The chain is built from TRBV7-8 and TRBJ1-3; a weak D match, TRBD1 (5 bases). The CDR3 is made up of 14 amino acids. The ends were cut back, 7 bases at V and 0 bases at J, with 10 bases in the middle. CDR1 and CDR2 (germline): SGHVS, FQNEAQ. CDR3 bases: TGTGCCAGCACTAGGGGCGTCTCTGGAAACACCATATATTTT. This translates into CASTRGVSGNTIYF.

The V gene is TRBV6-6, the J gene TRBJ1-2; TRBD1 agrees at 9 bases. CDR1 is MNHNY and CDR2 is SVGAGI in the germline V gene (reference sequence). The V segment lost 0 bases and the J segment 4 bases; nucleotides outside the gene matches: 6. The CDR3 sequence is 16 residues long. The CDR3 loop is CASSYSKDRGLYGYTF. CDR3 bases: TGTGCCAGCAGTTACTCGAAGGACAGGGGACTCTATGGCTACACCTTC.

The chain uses TRBV18 and TRBJ1-1, with D unclear. The CDR3 is made up of 14 amino acids. The germline V and J ends were trimmed by 6 bases and 3 bases, with 14 bases remaining between them. The germline V gene has CDR1 KGHSH and CDR2 LQKENI. The CDR3 region is CASSLDTYDTEAFF. The CDR3 coding sequence is TGTGCCAGCTCGCTAGACACGTACGACACTGAAGCTTTCTTT.

V is TRBV7-2 and J is TRBJ2-1; D uncertain. The CDR3 covers 15 residues. V was cut by 0 bases and J by 0 bases, with 6 bases left in between. The V gene's germline CDR1 is SGHTA and CDR2 FQGNSA. The CDR3 sequence: CASSLAAVSYNEQFF. DNA for the CDR3: TGTGCCAGCAGCTTAGCGGCAGTCTCCTACAATGAGCAGTTCTTC.

This chain links TRBV9 with TRBJ2-3; D is unresolved. Germline assignment: CDR1 SGDLS and CDR2 YYNGEE. This CDR3 is built from 13 residues. With 0 bases removed from V and 8 bases from J, the gap between germline ends came to 10 bases. CDR3 sequence: CASSVGMLSTQYF. The CDR3 DNA sequence: TGTGCCAGCAGCGTAGGGATGTTGAGTACGCAGTATTTT.

This clone was found once. The rearrangement links TRBV2 to TRBJ2-3; 12 bases agree with TRBD2. Germline V lookup: CDR1 SNHLY, CDR2 FYNNEI. This CDR3 is built from 16 residues. Trimming cost V 5 bases and J 1 base; bases outside gene matches: 4. In DNA, the CDR3 is TGTGCCAGCAGTCCCCCTAGCGGGGGGGGCACAGATACGCAGTATTTT. It specifies CASSPPSGGGTDTQYF.

The genes are TRBV28 and TRBJ2-1; D perhaps matches TRBD1 (6 bases). V was clipped by 2 bases and J by 8 bases, with 7 bases between them. The CDR3 consists of 12 residues. CDR1 is MDHEN, CDR2 SYDVKM, per germline. The CDR3 DNA sequence: TGTGCCAGCAGTTTACAGGGGTATGAGCAGTTCTTC. It encodes CASSLQGYEQFF.

The chain is built from TRBV7-9 and TRBJ2-6; D is unclear. This CDR3 region has 18 residues. Germline V gene sequence: CDR1 SEHNR, CDR2 FQNEAQ (reference sequence). V was clipped by 0 bases and J by 0 bases, with 12 bases between them. In nucleotides, the CDR3 is TGTGCCAGCAGCTTAGCGCTAGACTTCAGCTCTGGGGCCAACGTCCTGACTTTC. Encoded protein: CASSLALDFSSGANVLTF.

The V and J genes are TRBV30 and TRBJ1-1; no reliable D call. This CDR3 has 13 amino acids. Germline V gives CDR1 GTSNPN, CDR2 SVGIG (reference sequence). The germline V and J ends were trimmed by 4 bases and 3 bases, with 12 bases remaining between them. The CDR3 loop reads CAWNKHRDTEAFF. The CDR3 DNA is TGTGCCTGGAACAAACACCGGGACACTGAAGCTTTCTTT.

This sequence joins TRBV19 and TRBJ1-4; the D is unclear. This CDR3 is built from 14 residues. Germline V lookup: CDR1 LNHDA, CDR2 SQIVND (reference sequence). Trimming stripped 4 bases from V and 0 bases from J, with 6 bases between. The CDR3 region is CASSTQATNEKLFF. CDR3 in DNA: TGTGCCAGTAGTACACAAGCAACTAATGAAAAACTGTTTTTT.

In this sample, this clone turned up once. The rearrangement joins TRBV4-3 to TRBJ1-5; unclear D gene. CDR1 LGHNA and CDR2 YSLEER come from the germline V gene. The CDR3 runs to 15 residues. Deletions cut 2 bases from V and 3 bases from J, with 11 bases between. CDR3 bases: TGCGCCAGCAGCCAATCCAGGCAGGACAATCAGCCCCAGCATTTT. The encoded protein is CASSQSRQDNQPQHF.

The V and J genes are TRBV4-1 and TRBJ1-3; the D is unclear. V lost 1 base and J lost 4, with 14 bases in between. This CDR3 region has 16 residues. Germline CDR1 is MGHRA and CDR2 is YSYEKL. The CDR3 protein is CASSQARFAPGNTIYF. The CDR3 bases are TGCGCCAGCAGCCAAGCTCGATTTGCCCCAGGAAACACCATATATTTT.

The chain combines TRBV19 with TRBJ1-3; 7 bases are a match to TRBD1. The CDR3 loop spans 17 amino acids. Trimming at V came to 4 bases and at J to 3 bases, leaving 12 bases not matched to a gene. CDR1 is LNHDA, CDR2 SQIVND, per germline (reference sequence). CDR3 coding DNA: TGTGCCAGTAGTAAATCCCTCGGACAGGACAGTGGAAACACCATATATTTT. Protein: CASSKSLGQDSGNTIYF.

This chain links TRBV4-2 with TRBJ2-5, with TRBD2 matching over 11 bases. The CDR3 has 18 residues. The germline gives CDR1 LGHNA, CDR2 YNFKEQ. After removal of 0 bases from V and 2 bases from J, the junction contained 8 bases not matched to a gene. CDR3 amino acids: CASSQDAVAGGPQETQYF. The CDR3 region has the DNA TGTGCCAGCAGCCAAGATGCGGTAGCGGGGGGGCCGCAAGAGACCCAGTACTTC.

The chain couples TRBV9 to TRBJ2-7, with D uncertain. The germline V gene has CDR1 SGDLS and CDR2 YYNGEE. The CDR3 length is 12 residues. Trimming left V 4 bases short and J 0 bases short, with 5 bases between. The CDR3 region is CASSPPSYEQYF. CDR3 nucleotides: TGTGCCAGCAGCCCCCCCTCCTACGAGCAGTACTTC.

V gene TRBV9 combines with J gene TRBJ2-7, with TRBD2 as a possible D gene (6 bases). The V end was cut by 6 bases, the J end by 2 bases, with 18 bases between. This CDR3 comprises 15 residues. Per the germline V gene, CDR1 is SGDLS and CDR2 is YYNGEE. The CDR3 here is CASTAGSGWAYEQYF. CDR3 sequence (DNA): TGTGCCAGCACCGCCGGGAGCGGATGGGCCTACGAGCAGTACTTC.

The chain links TRBV7-2 to TRBJ2-7; 7 bases map to TRBD2. The CDR3 runs to 13 residues. CDR1 and CDR2 from the germline V gene are SGHTA and FQGNSA. V dropped 1 base and J dropped 6; count of bases not matched to a gene: 3. The CDR3 DNA is TGTGCCAGCAGCTTAGTAAAGCGGGGCGAGCAGTACTTC. It codes for CASSLVKRGEQYF.

V usage is TRBV28 and J usage is TRBJ2-7, with D perhaps TRBD1 or TRBD2 (5 bases each). In germline, CDR1 is MDHEN, CDR2 SYDVKM. Trimming removed 6 bases from V and 6 bases from J, with 36 bases in between. CDR3 length: 20 amino acids. In DNA form, the CDR3 reads TGTGCCAGCAGCCTACCCCGATTTGTAACAGGTTTTCTTTCTCGGGGCGAGCAGTACTTC. Translated, it gives CASSLPRFVTGFLSRGEQYF.

The rearrangement links TRBV9 to TRBJ2-7, with TRBD1 matching 10 bases. Per germline, CDR1 SGDLS and CDR2 YYNGEE. The CDR3 is 16 amino acids. V dropped 2 bases and J dropped 3; count of bases not matched to a gene: 8. The CDR3 nucleotides read TGTGCCAGCAGCGTGACCCCCGGGACAGGGGTCTACGAGCAGTACTTC. This encodes CASSVTPGTGVYEQYF.

This chain uses TRBV5-1 with TRBJ2-6; the D is unclear. CDR1 and CDR2 (germline): SGHRS, YFSETQ. V shed 1 base and J shed 2 bases, with 4 bases lying between them. The CDR3 is made up of 14 amino acids. CDR3 loop: CASSLKAGANVLTF. The CDR3 DNA sequence: TGCGCCAGCAGCTTGAAGGCTGGGGCCAACGTCCTGACTTTC.

The gene calls are TRBV10-1 and TRBJ2-7; D not resolved. The CDR3 extends over 9 amino acids. V dropped 9 bases and J dropped 4 bases, with 4 bases sitting between them. The V gene's germline CDR1 is WNHNN and CDR2 SYGVQD (reference sequence). CDR3 in DNA: TGCGCCAGTGCTTACGAGCAGTACTTC. It yields the protein CASAYEQYF.

The chain carries TRBV5-1 and TRBJ1-1, with D perhaps TRBD1 (6 bases). The CDR3 sequence is 14 residues long. The ends were cut back, 4 bases at V and 5 bases at J, with 15 bases in the middle. CDR1 is SGHRS, CDR2 YFSETQ, per germline. CDR3 nucleotides: TGCGCCAGCAGCCTGGGGGGGGCGAGTACTGAAGCTTTCTTT. This sequence encodes CASSLGGASTEAFF. Full variable domain (remainder filled in from reference TRBV5-1 and TRBJ1-1): KAGVTQTPRYLIKTRGQQVTLSCSPISGHRSVSWYQQTPGQGLQFLFEYFSETQRNKGNFPGRFSGRQFSNSRSEMNVSTLELGDSALYLCASSLGGASTEAFFGQGTRLTVV.

The chain joins TRBV9 to TRBJ1-2; D is undetermined. The germline V gene has CDR1 SGDLS and CDR2 YYNGEE. There are 14 residues in the CDR3. V was pared by 6 bases and J by 3 bases, with 15 bases between. CDR3 amino acids: CASTSSDGYYGYTF. DNA for the CDR3: TGTGCCAGCACCAGCTCCGACGGCTACTATGGCTACACCTTC.

The genes are TRBV9 and TRBJ2-7; 8 positions match TRBD1. Germline-derived CDR1 and CDR2 are SGDLS and YYNGEE. After removal of 2 bases from V and 1 base from J, the junction contained 11 bases not matched to a gene. CDR3 length: 17 amino acids. The CDR3 nucleotides read TGTGCCAGCAGCGTTACCGCGACAGGGGTGAAATCCTACGAGCAGTACTTC. Protein product: CASSVTATGVKSYEQYF.

CDR3 in DNA: TGTGCCAGCAGCTATGGACAGCACCCGGGGGGCTACACCTTC. Residues: CASSYGQHPGGYTF. V usage is TRBV5-6 and J usage is TRBJ1-2; possible D gene TRBD1, 6 bases. The ends were cut back, 3 bases at V and 8 bases at J, with 17 bases in the middle. The CDR3 contains 14 residues. Germline V gives CDR1 SGHDT, CDR2 YYEEEE.

V is TRBV29-1 and J is TRBJ2-2, with D unresolved. CDR1 is SQVTM and CDR2 is ANQGSEA in the germline V gene. V was clipped by 6 bases and J by 3 bases, with 14 bases between them. There are 14 residues in the CDR3. DNA for the CDR3: TGCAGCGTCACGGACCCGCTCCACACCGGGGAGCTGTTTTTT. This gives the protein CSVTDPLHTGELFF.